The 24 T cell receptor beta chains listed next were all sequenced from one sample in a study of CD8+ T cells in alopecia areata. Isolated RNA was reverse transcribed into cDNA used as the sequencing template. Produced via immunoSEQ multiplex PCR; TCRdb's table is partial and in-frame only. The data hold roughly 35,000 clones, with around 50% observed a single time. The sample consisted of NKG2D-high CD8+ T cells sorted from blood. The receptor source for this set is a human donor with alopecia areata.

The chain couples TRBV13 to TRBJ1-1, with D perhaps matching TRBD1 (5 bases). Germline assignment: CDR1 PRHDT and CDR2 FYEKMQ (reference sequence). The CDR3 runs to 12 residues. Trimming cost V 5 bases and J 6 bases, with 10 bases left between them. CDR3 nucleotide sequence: TGTGCCAGCAGCGCCCAGGGCGCTGAAGCTTTCTTT. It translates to CASSAQGAEAFF.

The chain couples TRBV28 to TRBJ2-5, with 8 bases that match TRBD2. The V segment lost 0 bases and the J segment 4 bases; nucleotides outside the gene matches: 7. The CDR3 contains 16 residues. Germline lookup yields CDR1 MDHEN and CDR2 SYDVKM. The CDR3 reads CASSLWRAGVRETQYF. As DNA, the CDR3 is TGTGCCAGCAGTTTATGGCGAGCGGGAGTTCGAGAGACCCAGTACTTC.

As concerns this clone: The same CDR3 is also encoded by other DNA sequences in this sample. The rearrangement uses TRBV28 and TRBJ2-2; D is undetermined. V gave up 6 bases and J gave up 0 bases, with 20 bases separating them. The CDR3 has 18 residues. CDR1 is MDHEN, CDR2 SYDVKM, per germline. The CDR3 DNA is TGTGCCAGCAGGCCCACGGTACAGAAGAATCCGAACACCGGGGAGCTGTTTTTT. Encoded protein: CASRPTVQKNPNTGELFF.

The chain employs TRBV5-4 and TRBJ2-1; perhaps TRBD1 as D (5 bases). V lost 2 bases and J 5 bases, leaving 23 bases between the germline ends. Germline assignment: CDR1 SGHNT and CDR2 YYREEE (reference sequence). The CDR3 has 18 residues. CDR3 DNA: TGTGCCAGCAGCTTATACCTACGTGACAGCGTCACCCACAATGAGCAGTTCTTC. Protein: CASSLYLRDSVTHNEQFF.

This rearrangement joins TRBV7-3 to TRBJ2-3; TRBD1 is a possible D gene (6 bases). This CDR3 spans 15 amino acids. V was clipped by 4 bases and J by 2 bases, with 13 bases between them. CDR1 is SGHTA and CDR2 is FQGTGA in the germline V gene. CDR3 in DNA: TGTGCCAGCAGCTCCGAGGACAGTCCCACAGATACGCAGTATTTT. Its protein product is CASSSEDSPTDTQYF.

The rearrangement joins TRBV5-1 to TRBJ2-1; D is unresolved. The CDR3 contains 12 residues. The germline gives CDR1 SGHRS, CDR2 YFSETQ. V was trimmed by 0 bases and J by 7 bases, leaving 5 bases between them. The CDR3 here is CASSLARNEQFF. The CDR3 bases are TGCGCCAGCAGCTTGGCTAGGAATGAGCAGTTCTTC. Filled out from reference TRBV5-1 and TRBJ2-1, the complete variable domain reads KAGVTQTPRYLIKTRGQQVTLSCSPISGHRSVSWYQQTPGQGLQFLFEYFSETQRNKGNFPGRFSGRQFSNSRSEMNVSTLELGDSALYLCASSLARNEQFFGPGTRLTVL.

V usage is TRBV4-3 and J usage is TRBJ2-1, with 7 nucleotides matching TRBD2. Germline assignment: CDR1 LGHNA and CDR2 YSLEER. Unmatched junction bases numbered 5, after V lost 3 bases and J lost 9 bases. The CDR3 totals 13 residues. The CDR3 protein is CASSQAGTIEQFF. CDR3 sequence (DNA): TGCGCCAGCAGCCAGGCCGGGACTATTGAGCAGTTCTTC.

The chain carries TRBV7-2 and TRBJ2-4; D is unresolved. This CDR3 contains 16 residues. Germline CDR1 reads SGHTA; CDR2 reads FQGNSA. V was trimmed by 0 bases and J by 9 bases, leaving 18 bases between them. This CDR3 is CASSLAPTPVLGIQYF. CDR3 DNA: TGTGCCAGCAGCTTAGCGCCCACACCGGTTCTGGGCATTCAGTACTTC.

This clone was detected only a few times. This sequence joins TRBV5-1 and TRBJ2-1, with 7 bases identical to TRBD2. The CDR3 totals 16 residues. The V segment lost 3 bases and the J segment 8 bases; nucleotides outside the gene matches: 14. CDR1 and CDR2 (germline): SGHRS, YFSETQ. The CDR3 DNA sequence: TGCGCCAGCAGCTCTCCTCGACTAGCCCCTGAAGATGAGCAGTTCTTC. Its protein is CASSSPRLAPEDEQFF.

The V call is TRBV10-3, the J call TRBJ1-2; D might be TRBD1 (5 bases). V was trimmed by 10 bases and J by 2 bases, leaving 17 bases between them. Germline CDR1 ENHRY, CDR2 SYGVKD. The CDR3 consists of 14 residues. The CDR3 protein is CASHPDGGNYGYTF. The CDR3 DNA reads TGTGCCAGCCACCCGGACGGGGGAAACTATGGCTACACCTTC.

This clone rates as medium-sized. DNA of the CDR3: TGCGCCAGCAGTCCAAGACACCAGGGGGCAGATACGCAGTATTTT. This gives the protein CASSPRHQGADTQYF. V usage is TRBV23-1 and J usage is TRBJ2-3; 7 bases are a match to TRBD1. TRBV23-1 is labeled an ORF, and its function is uncertain. The length of the CDR3 is 15 residues. Germline trimming cut 4 bases from V and 4 bases from J; bases unmatched to any gene: 8.

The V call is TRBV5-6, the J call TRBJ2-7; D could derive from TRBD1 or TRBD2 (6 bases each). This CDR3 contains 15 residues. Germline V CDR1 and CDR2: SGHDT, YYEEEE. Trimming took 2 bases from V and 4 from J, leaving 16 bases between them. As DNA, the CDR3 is TGTGCCAGCAGCTTATACGGGGGCATAGCGTACGAGCAGTACTTC. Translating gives CASSLYGGIAYEQYF.

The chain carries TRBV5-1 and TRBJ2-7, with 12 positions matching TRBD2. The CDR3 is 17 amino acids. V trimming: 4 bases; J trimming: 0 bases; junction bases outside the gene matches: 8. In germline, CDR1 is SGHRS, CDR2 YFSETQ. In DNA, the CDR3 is TGCGCCAGCAGCCCAGGACTAGCGGGGACCCCCTCCTACGAGCAGTACTTC. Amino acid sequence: CASSPGLAGTPSYEQYF.

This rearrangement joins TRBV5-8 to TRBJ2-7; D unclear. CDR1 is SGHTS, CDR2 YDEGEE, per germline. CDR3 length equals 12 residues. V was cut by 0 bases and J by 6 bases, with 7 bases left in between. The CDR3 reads CASSLAATEQYF. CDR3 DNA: TGTGCCAGCAGCTTGGCGGCCACCGAGCAGTACTTC. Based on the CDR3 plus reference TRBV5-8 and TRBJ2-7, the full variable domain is EAGVTQSPTHLIKTRGQQATLRCSPISGHTSVYWYQQALGLGLQFLLWYDEGEERNRGNFPPRFSGRQFPNYSSELNVNALELEDSALYLCASSLAATEQYFGPGTRLTVT.

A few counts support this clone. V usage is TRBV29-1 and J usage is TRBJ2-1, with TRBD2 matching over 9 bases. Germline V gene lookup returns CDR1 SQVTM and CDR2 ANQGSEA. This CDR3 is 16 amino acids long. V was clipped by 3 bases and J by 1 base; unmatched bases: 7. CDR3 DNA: TGCAGCGTTGAGGGGGCAGCGGGAGGTTCCTACAATGAGCAGTTCTTC. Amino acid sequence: CSVEGAAGGSYNEQFF.

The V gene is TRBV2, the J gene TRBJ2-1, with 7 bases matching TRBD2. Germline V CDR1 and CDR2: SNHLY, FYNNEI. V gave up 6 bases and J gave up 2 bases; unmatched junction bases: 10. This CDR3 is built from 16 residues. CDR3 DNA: TGTGCCAGCAGACCCAGACTAGCCGATACCTACAATGAGCAGTTCTTC. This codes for CASRPRLADTYNEQFF.

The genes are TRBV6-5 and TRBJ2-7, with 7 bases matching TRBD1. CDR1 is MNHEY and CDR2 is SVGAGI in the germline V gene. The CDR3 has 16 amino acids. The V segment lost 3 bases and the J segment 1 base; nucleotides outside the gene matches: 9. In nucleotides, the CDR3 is TGTGCCAGCAGTTATACCGGGACAGTGTATTCCTACGAGCAGTACTTC. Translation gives CASSYTGTVYSYEQYF.

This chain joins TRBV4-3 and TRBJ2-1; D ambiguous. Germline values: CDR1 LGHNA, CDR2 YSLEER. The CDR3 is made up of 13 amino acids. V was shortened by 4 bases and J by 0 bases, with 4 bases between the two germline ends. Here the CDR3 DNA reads TGCGCCAGCAGCCTGGGCTCCTACAATGAGCAGTTCTTC. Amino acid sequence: CASSLGSYNEQFF.

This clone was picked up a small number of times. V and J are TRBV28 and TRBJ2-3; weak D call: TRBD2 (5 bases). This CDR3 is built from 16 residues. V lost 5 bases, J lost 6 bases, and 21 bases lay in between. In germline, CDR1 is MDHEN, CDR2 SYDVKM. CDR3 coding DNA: TGTGCCAGCAGTACTCGGGAACTTACCTCCTTGGATACGCAGTATTTT. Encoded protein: CASSTRELTSLDTQYF.

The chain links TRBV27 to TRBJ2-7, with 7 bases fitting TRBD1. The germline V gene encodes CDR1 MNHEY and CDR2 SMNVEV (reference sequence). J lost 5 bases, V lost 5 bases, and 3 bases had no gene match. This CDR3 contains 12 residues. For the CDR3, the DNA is TGTGCCAGCAGTCCGACAGGGAACGAGCAGTACTTC. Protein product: CASSPTGNEQYF.

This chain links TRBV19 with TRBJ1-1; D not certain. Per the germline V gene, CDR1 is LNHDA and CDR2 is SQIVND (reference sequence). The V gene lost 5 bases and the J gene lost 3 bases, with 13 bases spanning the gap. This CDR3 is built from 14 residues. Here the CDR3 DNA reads TGTGCCAGTAGTCCCCGCCCTTGGGACACTGAAGCTTTCTTT. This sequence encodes CASSPRPWDTEAFF.

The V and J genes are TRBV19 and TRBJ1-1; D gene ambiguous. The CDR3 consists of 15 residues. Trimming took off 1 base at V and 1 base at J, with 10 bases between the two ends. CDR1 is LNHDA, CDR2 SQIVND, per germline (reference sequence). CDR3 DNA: TGTGCCAGTAGTATAGGTCCAGGACCGAACACTGAAGCTTTCTTT. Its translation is CASSIGPGPNTEAFF.

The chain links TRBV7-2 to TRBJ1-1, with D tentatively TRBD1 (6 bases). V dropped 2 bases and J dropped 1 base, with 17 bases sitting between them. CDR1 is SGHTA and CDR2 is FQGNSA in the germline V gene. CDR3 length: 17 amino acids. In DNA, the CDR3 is TGTGCCAGCAGCTTAAAGCTGGGGGGGCACCGGAACACTGAAGCTTTCTTT. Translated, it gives CASSLKLGGHRNTEAFF.

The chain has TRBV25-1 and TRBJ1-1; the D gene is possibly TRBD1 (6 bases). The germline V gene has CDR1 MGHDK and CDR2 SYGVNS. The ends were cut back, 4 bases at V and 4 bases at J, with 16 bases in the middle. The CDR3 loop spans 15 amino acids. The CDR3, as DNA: TGTGCCAGCAGTGGGAACAGGGTATCGGGCACTGAAGCTTTCTTT. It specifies CASSGNRVSGTEAFF.